The rows below give T cell receptor beta chains drawn from one sample of a study of cytomegalovirus exposure and HLA in healthy donors. Measured with immunoSEQ multiplex PCR; TCRdb has only the in-frame clones, and not every one. The sample consists of about 120,000 clones, roughly nine tenths of them appearing once. The sequencing input was PBMCs. Receptor source: a man younger than 35 in good health and CMV-seropositive. Each CDR3 is given with its conserved first and last residue. D genes are given only for firm matches. Size is omitted from some rows. Given values are once, few, many or a class for expanded clones.

j_gene: TRBJ1-4
v_gene: TRBV11-2
d_gene: TRBD1
abundance: -
CDR3aa: CASSPGPGQETTNEKLFF
CDR3nt: TGTGCCAGCAGCCCGGGGCCGGGACAGGAGACAACTAATGAAAAACTGTTTTTT

j_gene: TRBJ1-2
v_gene: TRBV7-9
d_gene: TRBD1
abundance: -
CDR3aa: CASSSTRDRKEPDYGYTF
CDR3nt: TGTGCCAGCAGCTCTACCCGGGACAGAAAAGAACCCGACTATGGCTACACCTTC

j_gene: TRBJ2-7
v_gene: TRBV15
d_gene: TRBD2
abundance: -
CDR3aa: CATKRTSGDYEQYF
CDR3nt: TGTGCCACCAAGAGGACTAGCGGCGACTACGAGCAGTACTTC

j_gene: TRBJ2-4
v_gene: TRBV27
d_gene: -
abundance: -
CDR3aa: CASSFQGGKSIQYF
CDR3nt: TGTGCCAGCAGTTTCCAAGGAGGCAAGAGCATTCAGTACTTC

j_gene: TRBJ1-3
v_gene: TRBV11-2
d_gene: -
abundance: few
CDR3aa: CASTHRWDTIYF
CDR3nt: TGTGCCAGCACCCACAGGTGGGACACCATATATTTT

j_gene: TRBJ2-7
v_gene: TRBV5-1
d_gene: -
abundance: -
CDR3aa: CASSSTAGLSYEQYF
CDR3nt: TGCGCCAGCAGCTCAACAGCAGGTCTCTCCTACGAGCAGTACTTC

j_gene: TRBJ2-7
v_gene: TRBV27
d_gene: -
abundance: -
CDR3aa: CASSPDRFTGEQYF
CDR3nt: TGTGCCAGCAGCCCCGACCGGTTCACGGGCGAGCAGTACTTC

j_gene: TRBJ2-7
v_gene: TRBV10-3
d_gene: -
abundance: -
CDR3aa: CAISASDSFYEQYF
CDR3nt: TGTGCCATCAGTGCCTCGGACAGTTTCTACGAGCAGTACTTC

j_gene: TRBJ1-2
v_gene: TRBV28
d_gene: -
abundance: -
CDR3aa: CASSSGGVGYGYTF
CDR3nt: TGTGCCAGCAGTTCCGGGGGGGTAGGCTATGGCTACACCTTC

j_gene: TRBJ1-4
v_gene: TRBV7-9
d_gene: -
abundance: -
CDR3aa: CASSGRTSTNEKLFF
CDR3nt: TGTGCCAGCAGCGGCAGGACATCAACTAATGAAAAACTGTTTTTT

j_gene: TRBJ1-2
v_gene: TRBV6-5
d_gene: -
abundance: -
CDR3aa: CASRLTGSHGYTF
CDR3nt: TGTGCCAGCAGACTCACAGGGTCGCATGGCTACACCTTC

j_gene: TRBJ1-5
v_gene: TRBV5-6
d_gene: -
abundance: -
CDR3aa: CASSPRGGLGNQPQHF
CDR3nt: TGTGCCAGCAGCCCAAGGGGGGGCTTGGGCAATCAGCCCCAGCATTTT

j_gene: TRBJ1-5
v_gene: TRBV6-5
d_gene: -
abundance: -
CDR3aa: CASSEHYSNQPQHF
CDR3nt: TGTGCCAGCAGTGAACATTATAGCAATCAGCCCCAGCATTTT

j_gene: TRBJ2-1
v_gene: TRBV7-9
d_gene: -
abundance: -
CDR3aa: CASSSTGVYNEQFF
CDR3nt: TGTGCCAGCAGCTCCACCGGGGTATACAATGAGCAGTTCTTC

j_gene: TRBJ2-7
v_gene: TRBV7-8
d_gene: TRBD2
abundance: -
CDR3aa: CASSFRLAGGRGPIGEQYF
CDR3nt: TGTGCCAGCAGCTTCCGACTAGCGGGGGGGCGAGGTCCTATTGGGGAGCAGTACTTC

j_gene: TRBJ2-1
v_gene: TRBV28
d_gene: -
abundance: -
CDR3aa: CASSLPGSYNEQFF
CDR3nt: TGTGCCAGCAGTCTCCCGGGCTCCTACAATGAGCAGTTCTTC

j_gene: TRBJ1-1
v_gene: TRBV14
d_gene: -
abundance: -
CDR3aa: CASSSPGTSRTEAFF
CDR3nt: TGTGCCAGCAGCTCTCCGGGTACCTCAAGGACTGAAGCTTTCTTT

j_gene: TRBJ2-2
v_gene: TRBV10-1
d_gene: -
abundance: -
CDR3aa: CASSDTGSNTGELFF
CDR3nt: TGCGCCAGCAGTGATACAGGATCGAACACCGGGGAGCTGTTTTTT

j_gene: TRBJ2-3
v_gene: TRBV5-1
d_gene: TRBD2
abundance: -
CDR3aa: CASSSTSGAAADTQYF
CDR3nt: TGCGCCAGCAGCTCGACTAGCGGGGCTGCGGCAGATACGCAGTATTTT

j_gene: TRBJ1-2
v_gene: TRBV11-2
d_gene: TRBD1
abundance: once
CDR3aa: CASSLAGGAGRNYGYTF
CDR3nt: TGTGCCAGCAGCTTAGCAGGGGGCGCGGGAAGAAACTATGGCTACACCTTC

j_gene: TRBJ1-1
v_gene: TRBV5-4
d_gene: -
abundance: -
CDR3aa: CASSTGAANTEAFF
CDR3nt: TGTGCCAGCAGCACCGGCGCGGCGAACACTGAAGCTTTCTTT

j_gene: TRBJ2-3
v_gene: TRBV6-5
d_gene: TRBD1
abundance: -
CDR3aa: CASNSGTASTDTQYF
CDR3nt: TGTGCCAGCAATTCCGGGACAGCGAGCACAGATACGCAGTATTTT

j_gene: TRBJ1-1
v_gene: TRBV5-1
d_gene: -
abundance: -
CDR3aa: CASKDMARGEAFF
CDR3nt: TGCGCCAGCAAGGACATGGCAAGGGGTGAAGCTTTCTTT

j_gene: TRBJ1-3
v_gene: TRBV7-9
d_gene: TRBD1
abundance: -
CDR3aa: CASNTQGVSGNTIYF
CDR3nt: TGTGCCAGCAACACACAGGGGGTCTCTGGAAACACCATATATTTT

j_gene: TRBJ1-4
v_gene: TRBV5-4
d_gene: -
abundance: -
CDR3aa: CASSLQEAEKLFF
CDR3nt: TGTGCCAGCAGCCTACAAGAGGCAGAAAAACTGTTTTTT

j_gene: TRBJ1-4
v_gene: TRBV5-1
d_gene: -
abundance: -
CDR3aa: CASRQRGEASEKLFF
CDR3nt: TGCGCCAGCAGGCAGAGAGGGGAGGCTAGTGAAAAACTGTTTTTT

j_gene: TRBJ2-1
v_gene: TRBV10-1
d_gene: TRBD1
abundance: -
CDR3aa: CASSRTGTGGENEQFF
CDR3nt: TGCGCCAGCTCCCGTACCGGGACAGGGGGTGAGAATGAGCAGTTCTTC

j_gene: TRBJ2-7
v_gene: TRBV4-1
d_gene: TRBD2
abundance: -
CDR3aa: CASSFSSGGGYEQYF
CDR3nt: TGCGCCAGCAGCTTTTCCTCGGGGGGGGGATACGAGCAGTACTTC

j_gene: TRBJ1-1
v_gene: TRBV4-1
d_gene: TRBD1
abundance: -
CDR3aa: CASQTGMGRNTEAFF
CDR3nt: TGCGCCAGCCAGACAGGGATGGGGAGAAACACTGAAGCTTTCTTT

j_gene: TRBJ1-4
v_gene: TRBV9
d_gene: -
abundance: -
CDR3aa: CASSAESRGATNEKLFF
CDR3nt: TGTGCCAGCAGCGCGGAGAGCAGGGGTGCAACTAATGAAAAACTGTTTTTT

j_gene: TRBJ2-5
v_gene: TRBV6-1
d_gene: -
abundance: -
CDR3aa: CASSDLWGVGETQYF
CDR3nt: TGTGCCAGCAGTGACCTGTGGGGGGTAGGAGAGACCCAGTACTTC

j_gene: TRBJ2-5
v_gene: TRBV27
d_gene: TRBD2
abundance: -
CDR3aa: CASIGTRASGGPYQETQYF
CDR3nt: TGTGCCAGCATCGGGACCCGGGCTAGCGGGGGCCCGTACCAAGAGACCCAGTACTTC

j_gene: TRBJ2-5
v_gene: TRBV2
d_gene: -
abundance: -
CDR3aa: CASGAGKETQYF
CDR3nt: TGTGCCAGCGGGGCGGGGAAAGAGACCCAGTACTTC

j_gene: TRBJ1-2
v_gene: TRBV6-1
d_gene: -
abundance: once
CDR3aa: CASSVSSYGYTF
CDR3nt: TGTGCCAGCAGTGTGAGTTCATATGGCTACACCTTC

j_gene: TRBJ1-2
v_gene: TRBV7-9
d_gene: TRBD1
abundance: -
CDR3aa: CASSDFGTEGYGYTF
CDR3nt: TGTGCCAGCAGCGACTTTGGGACAGAGGGCTATGGCTACACCTTC

j_gene: TRBJ2-5
v_gene: TRBV7-2
d_gene: TRBD2
abundance: once
CDR3aa: CASSTREGETQYF
CDR3nt: TGTGCCAGCAGCACCAGGGAGGGAGAGACCCAGTACTTC

j_gene: TRBJ2-7
v_gene: TRBV7-9
d_gene: TRBD1
abundance: -
CDR3aa: CASSGTGADYEQYF
CDR3nt: TGTGCCAGCAGTGGGACAGGGGCTGACTACGAGCAGTACTTC

j_gene: TRBJ1-5
v_gene: TRBV6-6
d_gene: -
abundance: -
CDR3aa: CASSYVGNQPQHF
CDR3nt: TGTGCCAGCAGTTACGTCGGGAATCAGCCCCAGCATTTT

j_gene: TRBJ2-3
v_gene: TRBV5-1
d_gene: TRBD1
abundance: -
CDR3aa: CATAGQGVTDTQYF
CDR3nt: TGCGCCACCGCGGGACAGGGAGTGACAGATACGCAGTATTTT

j_gene: TRBJ1-2
v_gene: TRBV7-2
d_gene: -
abundance: -
CDR3aa: CASSHYTPANYGYTF
CDR3nt: TGTGCCAGCAGCCACTACACACCGGCTAACTATGGCTACACCTTC

j_gene: TRBJ1-3
v_gene: TRBV2
d_gene: TRBD1
abundance: -
CDR3aa: CASTSPGQGSGNTIYF
CDR3nt: TGTGCCAGCACTAGTCCGGGACAGGGTTCTGGAAACACCATATATTTT

j_gene: TRBJ2-3
v_gene: TRBV7-8
d_gene: -
abundance: -
CDR3aa: CASSFGGPSDTQYF
CDR3nt: TGTGCCAGCAGCTTCGGGGGGCCATCAGATACGCAGTATTTT

j_gene: TRBJ1-5
v_gene: TRBV19
d_gene: TRBD1
abundance: -
CDR3aa: CASSIYRGDQPQHF
CDR3nt: TGTGCCAGTAGTATTTACAGGGGTGATCAGCCCCAGCATTTT

j_gene: TRBJ2-7
v_gene: TRBV6-9
d_gene: -
abundance: -
CDR3aa: CASRACEQYF
CDR3nt: TGTGCCAGCAGGGCCTGCGAGCAGTACTTC

j_gene: TRBJ2-7
v_gene: TRBV15
d_gene: TRBD1
abundance: -
CDR3aa: CATSIEQGPLYEQYF
CDR3nt: TGTGCCACCAGCATCGAACAGGGGCCCCTCTACGAGCAGTACTTC

j_gene: TRBJ1-2
v_gene: TRBV4-1
d_gene: -
abundance: -
CDR3aa: CASSQVVGEFSYGYTF
CDR3nt: TGCGCCAGCAGCCAAGTGGTCGGGGAATTCAGCTATGGCTACACCTTC

j_gene: TRBJ2-2
v_gene: TRBV9
d_gene: TRBD2
abundance: -
CDR3aa: CASSSGLAGFYTGELFF
CDR3nt: TGTGCCAGCAGCTCCGGTTTAGCGGGGTTCTACACCGGGGAGCTGTTTTTT

j_gene: TRBJ2-1
v_gene: TRBV18
d_gene: TRBD2
abundance: once
CDR3aa: CASSPRSGTSGGANEQFF
CDR3nt: TGTGCCAGCTCACCACGATCCGGGACTAGCGGGGGTGCCAATGAGCAGTTCTTC

j_gene: TRBJ2-7
v_gene: TRBV9
d_gene: TRBD2
abundance: -
CDR3aa: CASSVGRAGGRDEQYF
CDR3nt: TGTGCCAGCAGCGTAGGTCGAGCGGGGGGGCGGGACGAGCAGTACTTC